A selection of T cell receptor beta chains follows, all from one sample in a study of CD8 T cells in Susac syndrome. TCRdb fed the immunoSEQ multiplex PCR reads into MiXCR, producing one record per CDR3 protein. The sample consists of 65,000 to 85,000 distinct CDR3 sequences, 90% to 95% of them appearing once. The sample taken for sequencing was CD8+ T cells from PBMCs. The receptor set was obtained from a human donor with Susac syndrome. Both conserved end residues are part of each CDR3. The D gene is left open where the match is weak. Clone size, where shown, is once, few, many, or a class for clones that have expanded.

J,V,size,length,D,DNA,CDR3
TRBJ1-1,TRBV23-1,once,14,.,TGCGCCAGCACCCAGGCGGGGCTGAACACTGAAGTTTTCTTT,CASTQAGLNTEVFF
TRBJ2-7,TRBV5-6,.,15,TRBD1,TGTGCCAGCAGCCAGACAGGGGGCTTCTCCTACGAGCAGTACTTC,CASSQTGGFSYEQYF
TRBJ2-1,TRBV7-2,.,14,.,TGTGCCAGCAGCTTAGGAATACAGGGCAATGAGCAGTTCTTC,CASSLGIQGNEQFF
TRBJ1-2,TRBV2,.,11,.,TGTGCCAGCAGTGATGCCTATGGCTACACCTTC,CASSDAYGYTF
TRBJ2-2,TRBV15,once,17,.,TGTGCCACCAGCAGAGATCTTAGCGGATCGAACACCGGGGAGCTGTTTTTT,CATSRDLSGSNTGELFF
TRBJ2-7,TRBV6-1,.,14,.,TGTGCCAGCAGTGAGGTAGGGGAGGACTACGAGCAGTACTTC,CASSEVGEDYEQYF
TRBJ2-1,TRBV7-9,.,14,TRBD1,TGTGCCAGCAGCCCGGGACAGGGAGGCGATGAGCAGTTCTTC,CASSPGQGGDEQFF
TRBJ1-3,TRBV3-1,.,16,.,TGTGCCAGCAGCCTCGGGGTGAGGAGCTCTGGAAACACCATATATTTT,CASSLGVRSSGNTIYF
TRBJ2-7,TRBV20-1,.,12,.,TGCAGTGCTCCGGACAGAACCTACGAGCAGTACTTC,CSAPDRTYEQYF
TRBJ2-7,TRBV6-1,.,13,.,TGTGCCACATCGCGGGACGCAGGGTACGAGCAGTACTTC,CATSRDAGYEQYF
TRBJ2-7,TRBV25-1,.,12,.,TGTGCCAGCAGTGTGAGGGTAGGCGAGCAGTACTTC,CASSVRVGEQYF
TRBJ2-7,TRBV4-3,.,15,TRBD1,TGCGCCAGCAGCCACAGGGACAGTGGGACCTACGAGCAGTACTTC,CASSHRDSGTYEQYF
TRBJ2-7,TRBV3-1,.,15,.,TGTGCCAGCAGCCAAGAAAGGGGGTTAGGTTACGAGCAGTACTTC,CASSQERGLGYEQYF
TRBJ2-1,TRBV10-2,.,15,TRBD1,TGCGCCAGCATAAGACGGGGACAGACATACAATGAGCAGTTCTTC,CASIRRGQTYNEQFF
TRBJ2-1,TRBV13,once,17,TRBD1,TGTGCCAGCAGCTTTTTTCTCGGGACAGGGCCCTCCAATGAGCAGTTCTTC,CASSFFLGTGPSNEQFF
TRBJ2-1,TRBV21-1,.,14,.,TGTGCCCGACAACTCGGGGGGGTGAAGAATGAGCAGTTCTTC,CARQLGGVKNEQFF
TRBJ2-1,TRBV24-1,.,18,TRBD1,TGTGCCACCAGTGATAGGAACCGGGACAGAGACCTTTACAATGAGCAGTTCTTC,CATSDRNRDRDLYNEQFF
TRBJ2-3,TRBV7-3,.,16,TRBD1,TGTGCCAGCAGCTTAACAGGGGGCAGTTCCACAGATACGCAGTATTTT,CASSLTGGSSTDTQYF
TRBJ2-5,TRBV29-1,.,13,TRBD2,TGCAGCGTTGAACGGCTAGCGGAGGAGACCCAGTACTTC,CSVERLAEETQYF
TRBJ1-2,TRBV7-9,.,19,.,TGTGCCAGCAGCTTAGAAGTGGGAAGGCCTACTGCACCAAACTATGGCTACACCTTC,CASSLEVGRPTAPNYGYTF
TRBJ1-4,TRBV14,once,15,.,TGTGCCAGCAGCCAAGGCACAGGCCCGATTGAAAAACTGTTTTTT,CASSQGTGPIEKLFF
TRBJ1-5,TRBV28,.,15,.,TGTGCCAGCAGATCCCTCGGGAGAAGCAATCAGCCCCAGCATTTT,CASRSLGRSNQPQHF
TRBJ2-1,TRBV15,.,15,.,TGTGCCACCAGCAGAGGCAGCCTCTCCTACAATGAGCAGTTCTTC,CATSRGSLSYNEQFF
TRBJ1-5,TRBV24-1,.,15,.,TGTGCCACCAGTGATTCGACACCTAGCAATCAGCCCCAGCATTTT,CATSDSTPSNQPQHF
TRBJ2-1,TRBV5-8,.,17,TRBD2,TGTGCCAGCAGCGCTGGGGGGGGACTAGCGGGAGTTGTTGAGCAGTTCTTC,CASSAGGGLAGVVEQFF
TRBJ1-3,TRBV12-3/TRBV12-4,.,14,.,TGTGCCAGCAGTTCGGCAGGGCCAGGAAACACCATATATTTT,CASSSAGPGNTIYF
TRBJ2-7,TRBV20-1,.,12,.,TGCAGTGCTGGTCGGGACTCCTACGAGCAGTACTTC,CSAGRDSYEQYF
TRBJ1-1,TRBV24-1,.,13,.,TGTGCCACCAGGGGACATTCGAACACTGAAGCTTTCTTT,CATRGHSNTEAFF
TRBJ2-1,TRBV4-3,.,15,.,TGCGCCAGCAGCCAAGACGGGAACCCCGGCAATGAGCAGTTCTTC,CASSQDGNPGNEQFF
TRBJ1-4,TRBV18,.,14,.,TGTGCCAGCACGGATGGGACGGACAATGAAAAACTGTTTTTT,CASTDGTDNEKLFF
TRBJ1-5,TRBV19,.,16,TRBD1,TGTGCCAGTAGTAACTGGGACAGGGACCGAGGTCAGCCCCAGCATTTT,CASSNWDRDRGQPQHF
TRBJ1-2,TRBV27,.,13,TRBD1,TGTGCCAGCAGTGGAGGACAGGCACATGGCTACACCTTC,CASSGGQAHGYTF
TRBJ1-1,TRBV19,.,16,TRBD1,TGTGCCAGTAGCCAGTATAGGGGACAGAGGAACACTGAAGCTTTCTTT,CASSQYRGQRNTEAFF
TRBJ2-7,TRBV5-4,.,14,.,TGTGCCAGCAGCTTGGGGGAGGCGACATACGAGCAGTACTTC,CASSLGEATYEQYF
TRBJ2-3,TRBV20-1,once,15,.,TGCAGTGCTAGAGAAGGGGGGTTTAGCACAGATACGCAGTATTTT,CSAREGGFSTDTQYF
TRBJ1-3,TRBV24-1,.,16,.,TGTGCCACCAGTGACACGGATAAGGCCTCTGGAAACACCATATATTTT,CATSDTDKASGNTIYF
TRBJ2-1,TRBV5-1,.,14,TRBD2,TGCGCCAGCGGGGCGGGGGGGCCCTACAATGAGCAGTTCTTC,CASGAGGPYNEQFF
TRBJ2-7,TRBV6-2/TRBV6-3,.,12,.,TGTGCCAGCAGTTTTGGGGGGATCGAGCAGTACTTC,CASSFGGIEQYF
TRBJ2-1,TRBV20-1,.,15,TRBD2,TGCAGTGCCTCTTTTAGCGGGATCCCGTACAATGAGCAGTTCTTC,CSASFSGIPYNEQFF
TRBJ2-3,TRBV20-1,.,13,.,TGCAGTGCCCGCTGGGGGGAAACAGATACGCAGTATTTT,CSARWGETDTQYF
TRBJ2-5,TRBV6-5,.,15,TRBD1,TGTGCCACCAAGCAGACAGGGGGGTACCAAGAGACCCAGTACTTC,CATKQTGGYQETQYF
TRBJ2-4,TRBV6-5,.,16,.,TGTGCCAGCAGTTCCTTTGACGTGGGTGGCAAAAACATTCAGTACTTC,CASSSFDVGGKNIQYF
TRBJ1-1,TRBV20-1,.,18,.,TGCAGTGCTAGAGATTCGAGACAGAGGGCCGTACGGAACACTGAAGCTTTCTTT,CSARDSRQRAVRNTEAFF